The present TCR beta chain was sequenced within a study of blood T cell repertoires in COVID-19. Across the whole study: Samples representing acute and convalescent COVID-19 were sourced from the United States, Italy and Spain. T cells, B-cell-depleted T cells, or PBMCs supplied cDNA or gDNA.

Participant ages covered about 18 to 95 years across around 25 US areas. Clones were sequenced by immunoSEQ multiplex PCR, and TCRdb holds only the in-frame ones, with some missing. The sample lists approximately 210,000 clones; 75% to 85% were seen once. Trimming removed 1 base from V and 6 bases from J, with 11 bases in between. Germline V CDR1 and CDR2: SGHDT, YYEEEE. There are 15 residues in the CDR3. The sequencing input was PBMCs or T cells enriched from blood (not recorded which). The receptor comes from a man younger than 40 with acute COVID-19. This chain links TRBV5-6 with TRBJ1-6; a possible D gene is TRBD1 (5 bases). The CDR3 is CASSLSQGGNSPLHF. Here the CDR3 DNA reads TGTGCCAGCAGCTTGTCCCAGGGAGGTAATTCACCCCTCCACTTT. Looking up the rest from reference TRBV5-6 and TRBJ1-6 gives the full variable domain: DAGVTQSPTHLIKTRGQQVTLRCSPKSGHDTVSWYQQALGQGPQFIFQYYEEEERQRGNFPDRFSGHQFPNYSSELNVNALLLGDSALYLCASSLSQGGNSPLHFGNGTRLTVT.